Listed below are T cell receptor beta chains from one sample, sequenced in a study of blood T cell repertoires in COVID-19. Method: immunoSEQ multiplex PCR; TCRdb's copy keeps in-frame clones and lacks some. The profile shows 110,000 to 150,000 clones, around 80% of them singletons. The sample consisted of peripheral blood. The receptor set was obtained from a man aged 55 to 70 with acute or convalescent COVID-19. Both conserved end residues are part of each CDR3. D genes are given only for firm matches. Expanded clones are given a class, and other clones once, few, many or no size at all.

V	D	J	size	CDR3	DNA
TRBV25-1	-	TRBJ1-5	few	CASSDGGINQPQHF	TGTGCCAGCAGTGATGGGGGGATCAATCAGCCCCAGCATTTT
TRBV6-5	-	TRBJ1-2	-	CASNERQAHYGYTF	TGTGCCAGCAACGAGAGACAGGCGCACTATGGCTACACCTTC
TRBV5-8	TRBD1	TRBJ2-3	-	CASSSRQGAIDTQYF	TGTGCCAGCAGCTCCAGACAGGGGGCGATAGATACGCAGTATTTT
TRBV5-1	-	TRBJ1-2	-	CASSLGGGNYGYTF	TGCGCCAGCAGCTTGGGGGGAGGAAACTATGGCTACACCTTC
TRBV3-1/TRBV3-2	TRBD2	TRBJ2-2	-	CASSQDQRKTSGRIIGELFF	TGTGCCAGCAGCCAAGATCAAAGGAAAACTAGCGGGAGGATTATCGGGGAGCTGTTTTTT
TRBV6-6	-	TRBJ1-3	-	CASSYGSGSGNTIYF	TGTGCCAGCAGTTACGGCAGTGGCTCTGGAAACACCATATATTTT
TRBV28	-	TRBJ1-2	-	CASTGGVSYGYTF	TGTGCCAGCACGGGGGGGGTGAGCTATGGCTACACCTTC
TRBV6-1	TRBD2	TRBJ2-7	-	CASSEWREGYF	TGTGCCAGCAGTGAGTGGAGGGAGGGGTACTTC
TRBV6-5	-	TRBJ2-7	-	CASSYSSTGRDYEQYF	TGTGCCAGCAGTTACTCGAGCACGGGCCGGGACTACGAGCAGTACTTC
TRBV28	-	TRBJ1-5	few	CASSPLNQPQHF	TGTGCCAGCAGTCCCCTTAATCAGCCCCAGCATTTT
TRBV7-3	TRBD2	TRBJ2-3	-	CASSSAGGGTDTQYF	TGTGCCAGCAGCTCAGCGGGAGGCGGCACAGATACGCAGTATTTT
TRBV5-6	TRBD2	TRBJ2-3	-	CASSLLQGAGGDTQYF	TGTGCCAGCAGCTTGCTCCAGGGCGCGGGAGGGGATACGCAGTATTTT
TRBV3-1/TRBV3-2	-	TRBJ2-7	few	CASSYLQGGEQYF	TGTGCCAGCAGCTACCTACAGGGTGGAGAGCAGTACTTC
TRBV28	TRBD2	TRBJ2-7	-	CASSWRASGRPYEQYF	TGTGCCAGCAGTTGGAGGGCTAGCGGGAGGCCCTACGAGCAGTACTTC
TRBV18	TRBD1	TRBJ2-3	-	CASSHNSGGRTDTQYF	TGTGCCAGCTCGCATAATTCAGGGGGCCGGACAGATACGCAGTATTTT
TRBV28	-	TRBJ2-7	-	CASIGASYEQYF	TGTGCCAGCATAGGGGCATCCTACGAGCAGTACTTC
TRBV7-6	-	TRBJ1-1	-	CASSFQARNTEAFF	TGTGCCAGCAGCTTCCAGGCCAGGAACACTGAAGCTTTCTTT
TRBV3-1/TRBV3-2	TRBD1	TRBJ1-2	-	CASSQAGQGISYGYTF	TGTGCCAGCAGCCAAGCCGGACAGGGGATATCCTATGGCTACACCTTC
TRBV5-1	TRBD2	TRBJ2-3	-	CASKAGGPYTDTQYF	TGCGCCAGCAAAGCGGGAGGGCCGTACACAGATACGCAGTATTTT
TRBV6-5	TRBD1	TRBJ1-1	-	CASSSPPGQGSTEAFF	TGTGCCAGCAGTTCCCCCCCGGGACAGGGGTCCACTGAAGCTTTCTTT
TRBV5-1	TRBD2	TRBJ2-1	-	CASSLVSGRTYNEQFF	TGCGCCAGCAGCTTGGTCTCCGGGAGGACCTACAATGAGCAGTTCTTC
TRBV28	TRBD2	TRBJ2-1	-	CASNVLLAGGYNEQFF	TGTGCCAGCAATGTTCTACTAGCGGGAGGTTACAATGAGCAGTTCTTC
TRBV29-1	TRBD1	TRBJ1-3	-	CSAGQGAGNTIYF	TGCAGCGCTGGACAGGGGGCTGGAAACACCATATATTTT
TRBV5-6	-	TRBJ2-5	-	CASTARNQETQYF	TGTGCCAGCACCGCGCGTAACCAAGAGACCCAGTACTTC
TRBV30	-	TRBJ2-2	-	CAWISQGWNTGELFF	TGTGCCTGGATTTCGCAGGGGTGGAACACCGGGGAGCTGTTTTTT
TRBV6-2/TRBV6-3	-	TRBJ2-7	-	CASSYPSGRVAYEQYF	TGTGCCAGCAGTTACCCTTCGGGCAGGGTTGCCTACGAGCAGTACTTC
TRBV24-1	-	TRBJ1-5	-	CATRLGESNQPQHF	TGTGCCACCAGGCTCGGTGAGAGCAATCAGCCCCAGCATTTT
TRBV5-1	-	TRBJ2-5	-	CASSLAGGVETQYF	TGCGCCAGCAGCTTGGCCGGAGGGGTGGAGACCCAGTACTTC
TRBV7-8	-	TRBJ2-7	-	CASSLEVAATSYEQYF	TGTGCCAGCAGCTTAGAGGTAGCGGCGACCTCCTACGAGCAGTACTTC
TRBV6-2/TRBV6-3	TRBD1	TRBJ2-1	-	CASSYGRQGALSEQFF	TGTGCCAGCAGTTACGGGCGACAGGGGGCTCTTAGTGAGCAGTTCTTC
TRBV6-5	TRBD2	TRBJ2-2	-	CASRGERVAGELFF	TGTGCCAGTCGGGGGGAGAGAGTGGCCGGGGAGCTGTTTTTT
TRBV27	-	TRBJ2-6	-	CASSYLKGAGANVLTF	TGTGCCAGCAGTTATCTAAAGGGGGCTGGGGCCAACGTCCTGACTTTC
TRBV11-2	TRBD2	TRBJ2-7	-	CASSPPSSGLTYEQYF	TGTGCCAGCAGCCCCCCATCTAGCGGGCTCACCTACGAGCAGTACTTC
TRBV5-6	-	TRBJ1-2	-	CASSLGGGYTF	TGTGCCAGCAGCTTGGGAGGTGGCTACACCTTC
TRBV2	-	TRBJ1-1	-	CASSDPGFGNTEAFF	TGTGCCAGCAGTGATCCGGGGTTTGGTAACACTGAAGCTTTCTTT
TRBV28	-	TRBJ1-6	-	CASSLPTGNYNSPLHF	TGTGCCAGCAGTCTCCCGACAGGCAACTATAATTCACCCCTCCACTTT
TRBV7-6	TRBD2	TRBJ2-3	many	CASSSTGGPTDTQYF	TGTGCCAGCAGCTCAACGGGAGGGCCCACAGATACGCAGTATTTT
TRBV28	-	TRBJ1-4	-	CASSRPGGATNEKLFF	TGTGCCAGCAGCCGCCCCGGGGGGGCGACTAATGAAAAACTGTTTTTT
TRBV29-1	-	TRBJ1-2	-	CSVEDLRSGGYGYTF	TGCAGCGTTGAAGATCTTAGGAGTGGCGGCTATGGCTACACCTTC